Reported below is one T cell receptor beta chain. Its target is unknown. The data belong to a study of beta chain features in type 1 diabetes. Whole-study results and caveats: The question of HLA type influencing TCRB rearrangement was one that remained unresolved here. Shortening that was moderate but significant affected the TCRB CDR3s of Type 1 diabetes patients in all four CD4+ subsets.

Germline CDR1 and CDR2: LGHNA and YSLEER. Trimming removed 3 bases at V and 5 bases at J, with 11 bases between. CDR3 size: 14 residues. Sequenced material consisted of expressed TCRB transcripts (all of the isolated RNA was reverse transcribed). Assay: immunoSEQ multiplex PCR; the TCRdb copy retains only in-frame clones and omits some. Of 600,000 to 700,000 clones listed, 12% are singletons. This rearrangement joins TRBV4-3 to TRBJ2-1; D not certain. The sequence came from a man in his thirties or forties with type 1 diabetes. Sequenced: naive CD4+ T cells from blood. CDR3: CASSQELGNNEQFF. DNA for the CDR3: TGCGCCAGCAGCCAGGAACTCGGTAACAATGAGCAGTTCTTC.